The 16 T cell receptor beta chains below all came from one sample that was sequenced in a study of cytomegalovirus exposure and HLA in healthy donors. The PCR employed 60 Vbeta primers together with 13 Jbeta primers. Generated by immunoSEQ multiplex PCR, the TCRdb table keeps only in-frame clones and is missing some. Of 150,000 or so clones in the sample, around 82% were seen once. Material for sequencing was PBMCs. All receptors come from a man younger than 35 in good health and CMV-seropositive.

V gene TRBV11-2 combines with J gene TRBJ1-1; 7 bases are shared with TRBD1. CDR3 size: 15 residues. Trimming at V came to 5 bases and at J to 1 base, leaving 7 bases not matched to a gene. The germline V gene encodes CDR1 SGHAT and CDR2 FQNNGV. CDR3 residues: CASSLWGTENTEAFF. DNA for the CDR3: TGTGCCAGCAGCCTGTGGGGGACAGAGAACACTGAAGCTTTCTTT.

V usage is TRBV9 and J usage is TRBJ1-5; D is ambiguous. This CDR3 region has 16 residues. The germline CDR1 and CDR2 sequences are SGDLS and YYNGEE. The V end was cut by 6 bases, the J end by 0 bases, with 16 bases between. The CDR3 protein is CASIPRPDYSNQPQHF. CDR3 nucleotide sequence: TGTGCCAGCATCCCTAGGCCAGACTATAGCAATCAGCCCCAGCATTTT.

The J gene is TRBJ1-1, the V gene TRBV5-1; 11 bases align to TRBD1. This CDR3 is built from 17 residues. In germline, CDR1 is SGHRS, CDR2 YFSETQ. V gave up 0 bases and J gave up 4 bases; unmatched junction bases: 8. The chain's CDR3 is CASSLVLAGTGGTEAFF. The CDR3 region has the DNA TGCGCCAGCAGCTTGGTTTTAGCGGGGACAGGGGGCACTGAAGCTTTCTTT.

The chain recombines TRBV10-3 with TRBJ2-7; 8 bases map to TRBD2. J lost 1 base, V lost 6 bases, and 5 bases had no gene match. CDR3 length: 14 amino acids. Germline loops: CDR1 ENHRY, CDR2 SYGVKD. CDR3 in amino acids: CAIRSGTSSYEQYF. CDR3 DNA sequence: TGTGCCATCAGATCCGGGACTAGTTCCTACGAGCAGTACTTC.

The DNA of the CDR3 is TGTGCCAGCAGCCTAGATGGGAGGTACTACGAGCAGTACTTC. Its protein product is CASSLDGRYYEQYF. The chain employs TRBV5-6 and TRBJ2-7; D is perhaps TRBD2 (6 bases). Germline V gene lookup returns CDR1 SGHDT and CDR2 YYEEEE. CDR3 size: 14 residues. Trimming stripped 4 bases from V and 3 bases from J, with 14 bases between.

V is TRBV5-6 and J is TRBJ2-1, with D unresolved. The CDR3 has 12 residues. The germline V and J ends were trimmed by 0 bases and 5 bases, with 3 bases remaining between them. CDR1 is SGHDT and CDR2 is YYEEEE in the germline V gene. The CDR3 sequence is CASSLANNEQFF. The DNA of the CDR3 is TGTGCCAGCAGCTTGGCCAACAATGAGCAGTTCTTC.

The chain uses TRBV9 and TRBJ2-7; tentatively, D is TRBD1 (6 bases). The CDR3 covers 14 residues. CDR1 and CDR2 from the germline V gene are SGDLS and YYNGEE. V lost 5 bases and J 1 base, leaving 13 bases between the germline ends. CDR3: CASSAGAESYEQYF. CDR3 bases: TGTGCCAGCAGTGCAGGGGCAGAATCCTACGAGCAGTACTTC. Looking up the rest from reference TRBV9 and TRBJ2-7 gives the full variable domain: DSGVTQTPKHLITATGQRVTLRCSPRSGDLSVYWYQQSLDQGLQFLIQYYNGEERAKGNILERFSAQQFPDLHSELNLSSLELGDSALYFCASSAGAESYEQYFGPGTRLTVT.

This CDR3 reads CSVPGQPYNEQFF. The CDR3 DNA follows: TGCAGCGTTCCGGGACAGCCCTACAATGAGCAGTTCTTC. The gene calls are TRBV29-1 and TRBJ2-1, with TRBD1 identical over 7 bases. V lost 5 bases, J lost 2 bases, and 3 bases stayed unmatched. From germline, CDR1 is SQVTM and CDR2 ANQGSEA. The CDR3 is 13 residues long.

This clone was detected a few times. CDR3 DNA sequence: TGTGCCAGCAGTCTAGGGGACTATGGCTACACCTTC. Translating gives CASSLGDYGYTF. This sequence joins TRBV6-5 and TRBJ1-2, with D possibly matching TRBD1 (5 bases). V was shortened by 5 bases and J by 3 bases, with 7 bases between the two germline ends. The CDR3 contains 12 residues. CDR1 MNHEY and CDR2 SVGAGI come from the germline V gene.

The rearrangement uses TRBV28 and TRBJ2-1, with 11 bases identical to TRBD2. CDR3 size: 16 residues. Germline lookup yields CDR1 MDHEN and CDR2 SYDVKM. The junction had 8 bases not matched to a gene; V was cut back by 10 bases and J by 0 bases. The CDR3 nucleotides are TGTGCCATCAAGACTAGCGGGGCTAGCTCCTACAATGAGCAGTTCTTC. Its protein product is CAIKTSGASSYNEQFF.

The chain has TRBV12-5 and TRBJ1-2, with D perhaps TRBD1 (5 bases). V was cut by 3 bases and J by 4 bases, with 6 bases left in between. This CDR3 region has 12 residues. Looked up from germline, CDR1 is LGHNT and CDR2 is FRNRAP. The CDR3 coding sequence is TGTGCTAGTGGTTTAGACAGCTATGGCTACACCTTC. Translating gives CASGLDSYGYTF.

V and J are TRBV5-1 and TRBJ2-2; 8 bases fit TRBD1. The trim removed 5 bases at V and 5 bases at J, leaving 8 bases unmatched. Germline CDR1 SGHRS, CDR2 YFSETQ. This CDR3 region has 15 residues. Written as DNA, the CDR3 is TGCGCCAGCAGGGTTGGGGACAGGTTGACCGGGGAGCTGTTTTTT. Protein product: CASRVGDRLTGELFF.

The V call is TRBV9, the J call TRBJ2-2; 9 nucleotides match TRBD1. Germline-derived CDR1 and CDR2 are SGDLS and YYNGEE. V trimming: 5 bases; J trimming: 4 bases; junction bases outside the gene matches: 9. The CDR3 is made up of 16 amino acids. CDR3 residues: CASRPEGTGTTGELFF. In DNA form, the CDR3 reads TGTGCCAGCAGACCAGAGGGGACAGGGACCACCGGGGAGCTGTTTTTT.

Only a few counts were recorded for this clone. The chain recombines TRBV5-1 with TRBJ1-3; TRBD1 matches 7 bases. Germline-derived CDR1 and CDR2 are SGHRS and YFSETQ. The CDR3 has 15 residues. The V gene end was trimmed by 4 bases and the J gene end by 0 bases; junction bases not matched to a gene: 4. The CDR3 region is CASSADRVSGNTIYF. In nucleotides, the CDR3 is TGCGCCAGCAGCGCCGACAGGGTCTCTGGAAACACCATATATTTT.

The CDR3 region has the DNA TGTGCCAGCAGCTTAGCGAGGGGGGGCGACGGCAATCAGCCCCAGCATTTT. This encodes CASSLARGGDGNQPQHF. The chain uses TRBV7-9 and TRBJ1-5, with D perhaps TRBD1 (6 bases). Trimming stripped 0 bases from V and 2 bases from J, with 14 bases between. Germline-derived CDR1 and CDR2 are SEHNR and FQNEAQ (reference sequence). The CDR3 is 17 amino acids.

In its sample, this clone was seen a few times. J is TRBJ2-5 and V is TRBV5-1, with D perhaps TRBD2 (5 bases). The CDR3 length is 16 residues. V lost 3 bases and J lost 0, with 15 bases in between. CDR1 is SGHRS and CDR2 is YFSETQ in the germline V gene. CDR3: CASSSTTGEYQETQYF. The CDR3 DNA follows: TGCGCCAGCAGCTCGACTACTGGAGAGTACCAAGAGACCCAGTACTTC.